The 3 T cell receptor beta chains below were found in one sample sequenced in a study of shared clonotypes between healthy human individuals. The protocol was immunoSEQ multiplex PCR, while the TCRdb copy is restricted to in-frame clones and leaves out a portion. This table holds about 2,100,000 clones, just over 90% found once. Terminally differentiated effector memory CD45RA+ cells were excluded by CCR7 positive selection of CD45RO-negative cells. Sequencing input: naive CD8+ T cells from PBMCs. The receptors originated from a man in his late teens or twenties in good health. Some clones in this sample may be carry-over from other donors' samples.

The V call is TRBV6-5, the J call TRBJ1-2; 9 bases line up with TRBD1. Germline loops: CDR1 MNHEY, CDR2 SVGAGI. Unmatched junction bases numbered 7, after V lost 2 bases and J lost 6 bases. CDR3 size: 15 residues. In DNA, the CDR3 is TGTGCCAGCAGTTACGGGGGACAGGGTAGGGATGGCTACACCTTC. Amino acid sequence: CASSYGGQGRDGYTF.

The gene calls are TRBV4-1 and TRBJ1-1, with 7 bases that match TRBD1. Germline trimming cut 1 base from V and 1 base from J; bases unmatched to any gene: 6. Germline-derived CDR1 and CDR2 are MGHRA and YSYEKL. CDR3 length: 16 amino acids. CDR3 sequence (DNA): TGCGCCAGCAGCCAAGTTGGGACAGCTACGAACACTGAAGCTTTCTTT. This encodes CASSQVGTATNTEAFF.

This rearrangement joins TRBV6-1 to TRBJ2-5, with 10 bases lining up with TRBD1. Germline V lookup: CDR1 MNHNS, CDR2 SASEGT. The V segment lost 1 base and the J segment 7 bases; nucleotides outside the gene matches: 6. This CDR3 is 15 amino acids long. The CDR3 reads CASSEGQGARRTQYF. CDR3 sequence (DNA): TGTGCCAGCAGTGAAGGACAGGGGGCGCGTAGGACCCAGTACTTC.